What follows are 9 T cell receptor beta chains derived from one specimen sequenced in a study of blood T cell repertoires in COVID-19. TCRdb's table, derived via immunoSEQ multiplex PCR, lists solely in-frame clones and lacks some. Of roughly 120,000 clones in the sample, 85% were seen once. The source material was peripheral blood. The receptors stem from an elderly man with acute or convalescent COVID-19.

The chain recombines TRBV3-1 (or the pseudogene TRBV3-2) with TRBJ1-3; D gene unclear. The V end lost 4 bases, the J end lost 0 bases, and 10 bases lay between the germline ends. This CDR3 spans 15 amino acids. Looked up from germline, CDR1 is LGHDT and CDR2 is YNNKEL (reference sequence). CDR3 amino acids: CASSPTRDSGNTIYF. For the CDR3, the DNA is TGTGCCAGCAGCCCTACCCGGGACTCTGGAAACACCATATATTTT.

CDR3 in DNA: TGTGCCAGCTCACCCACCTCCCCGGGACAGGGACAATATCAGCCCCAGCATTTT. Its protein product is CASSPTSPGQGQYQPQHF. The rearrangement uses TRBV18 and TRBJ1-5, with 9 bases aligning to TRBD1. V was clipped by 3 bases and J by 5 bases; unmatched bases: 14. The CDR3 is made up of 18 amino acids. The germline V gene encodes CDR1 KGHSH and CDR2 LQKENI.

This chain uses TRBV5-1 with TRBJ1-4, with 8 bases aligning to TRBD1. Germline assignment: CDR1 SGHRS and CDR2 YFSETQ. V trimming: 0 bases; J trimming: 8 bases; junction bases outside the gene matches: 3. CDR3 length: 14 residues. In nucleotides, the CDR3 is TGCGCCAGCAGCTTGGCACAGGGGGGCGAAAAACTGTTTTTT. It translates to CASSLAQGGEKLFF.

The rearrangement links TRBV28 to TRBJ1-1, with D unresolved. The CDR3 contains 13 residues. V was shortened by 6 bases and J by 4 bases, with 12 bases between the two germline ends. Per germline, CDR1 MDHEN and CDR2 SYDVKM. In DNA, the CDR3 is TGTGCCAGCAGACTGACGGGTTTCACTGAAGCTTTCTTT. Its translation: CASRLTGFTEAFF.

This clone appeared once. The V call is TRBV19, the J call TRBJ1-5; 10 bases are shared with TRBD1. This CDR3 has 16 amino acids. V shed 5 bases, J shed 6 bases, and the junction held 10 bases outside the gene matches. Germline lookup yields CDR1 LNHDA and CDR2 SQIVND (reference sequence). The DNA for the CDR3 is TGTGCCAGTAGTCGGGACAGGGGAAGGGGAGGTCAGCCCCAGCATTTT. This gives the protein CASSRDRGRGGQPQHF.

The rearrangement links TRBV28 to TRBJ1-1; D remains ambiguous. Germline V gene sequence: CDR1 MDHEN, CDR2 SYDVKM. V gave up 3 bases and J gave up 2 bases, with 4 bases separating them. The CDR3 spans 12 residues. In nucleotides, the CDR3 is TGTGCCAGCAGTTTTCTTAACACTGAAGCTTTCTTT. It codes for CASSFLNTEAFF. Using reference TRBV28 and TRBJ1-1 for the parts outside the CDR3, the full variable domain is DVKVTQSSRYLVKRTGEKVFLECVQDMDHENMFWYRQDPGLGLRLIYFSYDVKMKEKGDIPEGYSVSREKKERFSLILESASTNQTSMYLCASSFLNTEAFFGQGTRLTVV.

The rearrangement links TRBV3-1 (or the pseudogene TRBV3-2) to TRBJ1-6, with TRBD1 matching 7 bases. Germline V gene lookup returns CDR1 LGHDT and CDR2 YNNKEL (reference sequence). The CDR3 has 13 residues. Germline trimming cut 6 bases from V and 9 bases from J; bases unmatched to any gene: 5. CDR3 sequence: CASSSQGSSPLHF. The DNA for the CDR3 is TGTGCCAGCAGTTCACAGGGGAGTTCACCCCTCCACTTT.

V is TRBV5-6 and J is TRBJ2-4; 13 bases line up with TRBD2. Trimming cost V 4 bases and J 0 bases; bases outside gene matches: 10. CDR1 and CDR2 (germline): SGHDT, YYEEEE. CDR3 size: 19 residues. As DNA, the CDR3 is TGTGCCAGCAGCCCAACTAGCGGGAGGGCCACTCTAGCCAAAAACATTCAGTACTTC. Translation: CASSPTSGRATLAKNIQYF.

The V and J genes are TRBV5-6 and TRBJ2-5; D perhaps matches TRBD2 (6 bases). V lost 0 bases, J lost 9 bases, and 12 bases lay in between. Germline assignment: CDR1 SGHDT and CDR2 YYEEEE. The CDR3 covers 13 residues. The CDR3 bases are TGTGCCAGCAGCTTGGGGGACTTAGGAGCCCAGTACTTC. This translates into CASSLGDLGAQYF. The variable domain in full, completed from reference TRBV5-6 and TRBJ2-5, reads DAGVTQSPTHLIKTRGQQVTLRCSPKSGHDTVSWYQQALGQGPQFIFQYYEEEERQRGNFPDRFSGHQFPNYSSELNVNALLLGDSALYLCASSLGDLGAQYFGPGTRLLVL.